This T cell receptor (beta chain) is from a study of T-cell memory formation after mild COVID-19. This clonotype was recorded a few times. MiXCR was run by TCRdb on the 5' RACE reads, yielding one entry per CDR3 protein. The profile shows 100,000 to 150,000 distinct CDR3 sequences, roughly 15% of them singletons. With 1 base removed from V and 7 bases from J, the gap between germline ends came to 17 bases. Per germline, CDR1 SGHKS and CDR2 YYEKEE (reference sequence). This CDR3 region has 15 residues. The source material was PBMCs or a T cell subset sorted from them (not recorded which). The receptor was isolated from an adult woman who had mild COVID-19 (a few samples of this study predate the infection). Cell type and time point are not known. The genes are TRBV5-5 and TRBJ1-1; D uncertain. CDR3 coding DNA: TGTGCCAGCAGCTTGCTTTCGGCGGAACGGGGTGAAGCTTTCTTT. Protein sequence: CASSLLSAERGEAFF. Supplemented by reference TRBV5-5 and TRBJ1-1, the full variable domain reads DAGVTQSPTHLIKTRGQQVTLRCSPISGHKSVSWYQQVLGQGPQFIFQYYEKEERGRGNFPDRFSARQFPNYSSELNVNALLLGDSALYLCASSLLSAERGEAFFGQGTRLTVV.